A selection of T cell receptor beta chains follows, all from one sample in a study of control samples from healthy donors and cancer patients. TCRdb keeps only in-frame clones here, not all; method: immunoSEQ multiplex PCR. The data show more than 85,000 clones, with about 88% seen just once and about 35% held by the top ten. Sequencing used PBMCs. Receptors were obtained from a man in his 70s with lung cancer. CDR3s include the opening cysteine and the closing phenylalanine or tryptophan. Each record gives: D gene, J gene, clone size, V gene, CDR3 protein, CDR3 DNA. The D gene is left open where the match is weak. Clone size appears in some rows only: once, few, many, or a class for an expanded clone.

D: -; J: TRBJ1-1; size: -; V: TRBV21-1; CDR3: CASSKSESVGWAFF; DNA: TGTGCCAGCAGCAAATCAGAATCGGTAGGATGGGCTTTCTTT
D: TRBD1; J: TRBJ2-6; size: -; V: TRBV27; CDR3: CASRARTGAFFSGANVLTF; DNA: TGTGCCAGCAGGGCTAGAACAGGGGCCTTCTTCTCTGGGGCCAACGTCCTGACTTTC
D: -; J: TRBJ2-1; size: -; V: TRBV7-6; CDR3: CASSDPTGNEQFF; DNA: TGTGCCAGCAGCGATCCGACGGGCAATGAGCAGTTCTTC
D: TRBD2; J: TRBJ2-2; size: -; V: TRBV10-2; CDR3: CASSTSGGRNTGELFF; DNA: TGCGCCAGCAGCACTAGCGGGGGGCGTAACACCGGGGAGCTGTTTTTT
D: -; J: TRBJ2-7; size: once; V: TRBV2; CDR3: CASSVEGYEQYF; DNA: TGTGCCAGCAGTGTAGAGGGCTACGAGCAGTACTTC
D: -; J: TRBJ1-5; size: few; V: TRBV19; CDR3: CASIRDASFPQPQHF; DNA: TGTGCCAGTATCCGGGACGCATCATTTCCTCAGCCCCAGCATTTT
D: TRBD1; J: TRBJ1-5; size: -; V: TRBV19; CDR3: CASIGDRSNQPQHF; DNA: TGTGCCAGTATAGGGGACAGGTCAAATCAGCCCCAGCATTTT
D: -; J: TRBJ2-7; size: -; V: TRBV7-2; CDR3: CASSLGPNYEQYF; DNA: TGTGCCAGCAGCTTAGGGCCCAACTACGAGCAGTACTTC
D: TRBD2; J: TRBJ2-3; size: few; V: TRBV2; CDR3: CASSWRGGGSTDTQYF; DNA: TGTGCCAGCAGTTGGCGGGGCGGGGGGAGCACAGATACGCAGTATTTT
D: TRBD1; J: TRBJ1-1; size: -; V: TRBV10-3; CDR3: CAISTGANTEAFF; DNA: TGTGCCATCAGTACAGGGGCTAACACTGAAGCTTTCTTT
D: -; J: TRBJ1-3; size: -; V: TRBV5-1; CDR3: CASSTEQGPLSGNTIYF; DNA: TGCGCCAGCAGCACCGAACAGGGCCCTCTCTCTGGAAACACCATATATTTT
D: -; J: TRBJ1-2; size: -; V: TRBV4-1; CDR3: CASSQVGTGLNYGYTF; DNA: TGCGCCAGCAGCCAAGTAGGCACAGGCCTTAACTATGGCTACACCTTC
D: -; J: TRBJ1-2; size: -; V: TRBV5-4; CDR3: CASSLDNFSYGYTF; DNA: TGTGCCAGCAGCTTGGACAATTTTTCCTATGGCTACACCTTC
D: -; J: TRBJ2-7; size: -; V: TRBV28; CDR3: CASSPGGEQYF; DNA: TGTGCCAGCAGCCCCGGGGGAGAGCAGTACTTC